The subject of this entry is one T cell receptor beta chain. No antigen is known for it. The method was immunoSEQ multiplex PCR; TCRdb's version includes in-frame clones alone and lacks a portion of them. The sample consists of roughly 40,000 clones, 75% to 85% of them appearing once. Per germline, CDR1 SGHRS and CDR2 YFSETQ. Trimming took off 4 bases at V and 5 bases at J, with 18 bases between the two ends. The CDR3 contains 15 residues. The record originates from a study of Ad26.COV2.S vaccination and SARS-CoV-2 variants. Findings and caveats of the study: Placebo and vaccine recipients had non-spike TCR breadth that was similar. After vaccination, substantial breadth of spike-specific CD8+ and CD4+ responses was reported.

This chain joins TRBV5-1 and TRBJ2-5; D is unclear. The TCR was taken from a human donor who had recovered from COVID-19. The starting material was peripheral blood, obtained after recovery from COVID-19. CDR3 nucleotide sequence: TGCGCCAGCAGCAGGACGGCAGCGAATAGCGAGACCCAGTACTTC. Translated, it gives CASSRTAANSETQYF.